A selection of T cell receptor beta chains follows, all from one sample in a study of cytomegalovirus exposure and HLA in healthy donors. The data were produced by immunoSEQ multiplex PCR, yet TCRdb's version contains in-frame clones alone and is incomplete. The repertoire holds about 140,000 clones, with roughly 80% as singletons. The sequencing sample was made of PBMCs. The receptor set was obtained from a man aged 35-49 years in good health and CMV-seropositive. Both conserved end residues are part of each CDR3. The D gene is left open where the match is weak. The listing skips clone size in some rows; elsewhere it reads once, few, many or a size class.

NA	TRBV7-9	NA	TRBJ1-2	CASTGGWQGRGYTF	TGTGCCAGCACTGGTGGATGGCAGGGGAGAGGCTACACCTTC
TRBD2	TRBV29-1	NA	TRBJ2-3	CSVVGLAGVADTQYF	TGCAGCGTTGTAGGACTAGCGGGAGTAGCAGATACGCAGTATTTT
NA	TRBV28	NA	TRBJ2-7	CASSLIGAGQDEQYF	TGTGCCAGCAGTTTAATTGGGGCGGGGCAGGACGAGCAGTACTTC
NA	TRBV6-5	NA	TRBJ1-2	CASSYSTTNYGYTF	TGTGCCAGCAGTTACTCTACTACTAACTATGGCTACACCTTC
TRBD2	TRBV27	NA	TRBJ2-3	CASSPESGSYTDTQYF	TGTGCCAGCAGTCCGGAAAGCGGGAGTTACACAGATACGCAGTATTTT
NA	TRBV6-5	NA	TRBJ2-7	CASSYSRQGPYEQYF	TGTGCCAGCAGTTACTCTAGGCAGGGGCCCTACGAGCAGTACTTC
NA	TRBV9	NA	TRBJ2-7	CASSPRDRAYEQYF	TGTGCCAGCAGCCCCCGCGATAGAGCCTACGAGCAGTACTTC
TRBD1	TRBV6-5	NA	TRBJ2-7	CATKLRGSWYEQYF	TGTGCCACCAAACTCAGGGGGTCGTGGTACGAGCAGTACTTC
TRBD1	TRBV29-1	NA	TRBJ1-1	CSGGDRENTEAFF	TGCAGCGGGGGGGACAGGGAGAACACTGAAGCTTTCTTT
TRBD1	TRBV6-1	once	TRBJ1-2	CASSAPGQGRFSNGYTF	TGTGCCAGCAGTGCCCCGGGACAGGGGCGTTTTTCGAATGGCTACACCTTC
NA	TRBV28	NA	TRBJ1-4	CASSFPQDSNEKLFF	TGTGCCAGCAGTTTCCCTCAGGACAGTAATGAAAAACTGTTTTTT
NA	TRBV30	NA	TRBJ1-2	CAWSVGLIYGYTF	TGTGCCTGGAGTGTAGGACTGATCTATGGCTACACCTTC
NA	TRBV9	NA	TRBJ1-1	CASSAKTGWTEAFF	TGTGCCAGCAGCGCCAAGACAGGTTGGACTGAAGCTTTCTTT
NA	TRBV27	few	TRBJ1-1	CASSPRGANTEAFF	TGTGCCAGCAGCCCGCGGGGAGCGAACACTGAAGCTTTCTTT
NA	TRBV19	NA	TRBJ1-2	CASNIRGYGYGYTF	TGTGCCAGTAACATTAGGGGGTATGGCTATGGCTACACCTTC
NA	TRBV11-3	NA	TRBJ2-1	CASSLGGGTYNEQFF	TGTGCCAGCAGCTTAGGGGGAGGAACCTACAATGAGCAGTTCTTC
TRBD1	TRBV11-3	NA	TRBJ1-6	CASSSRLTGINSPLHF	TGTGCCAGCAGCTCCCGTTTGACAGGGATAAATTCACCCCTCCACTTT
TRBD2	TRBV29-1	NA	TRBJ2-7	CSVRGTSGASTEQYF	TGCAGCGTTAGAGGGACTAGCGGGGCATCTACTGAGCAGTACTTC
TRBD1	TRBV4-1	NA	TRBJ1-2	CASSQEGDRFYGYTF	TGCGCCAGCAGCCAAGAGGGGGACAGATTCTATGGCTACACCTTC
NA	TRBV19	NA	TRBJ1-5	CASNSRTREPQHF	TGTGCCAGTAATTCCAGGACCAGGGAGCCCCAGCATTTT
TRBD1	TRBV5-1	NA	TRBJ1-5	CASSFRPWTGEANQPQHF	TGCGCCAGCAGCTTCCGGCCCTGGACAGGGGAGGCCAATCAGCCCCAGCATTTT
NA	TRBV7-3	NA	TRBJ1-5	CASSLKGIADQPQHF	TGTGCCAGCAGCTTAAAGGGGATAGCAGATCAGCCCCAGCATTTT
TRBD1	TRBV12-5	NA	TRBJ2-2	CASVVGTGFYTGELFF	TGTGCTAGTGTTGTCGGGACAGGGTTTTACACCGGGGAGCTGTTTTTT
TRBD1	TRBV6-6	NA	TRBJ2-2	CASSYPRDRPTGELFF	TGTGCCAGCAGTTACCCCAGGGACAGGCCGACCGGGGAGCTGTTTTTT
TRBD2	TRBV10-3	NA	TRBJ2-5	CAISQAGGTETQYF	TGTGCCATCAGCCAAGCGGGAGGAACAGAGACCCAGTACTTC
NA	TRBV6-1	few	TRBJ1-1	CASSVRNTGMGNTEAFF	TGTGCCAGCAGTGTACGAAACACAGGGATGGGGAACACTGAAGCTTTCTTT
NA	TRBV19	NA	TRBJ1-2	CASSINSRGATF	TGTGCCAGTAGTATCAATTCCCGGGGAGCCACCTTC
NA	TRBV7-8	NA	TRBJ2-1	CASSPLAPTYNEQFF	TGTGCCAGCAGCCCCTTAGCTCCCACATACAATGAGCAGTTCTTC
NA	TRBV7-2	NA	TRBJ1-1	CASSLSPGMNTEAFF	TGTGCCAGCAGCTTATCCCCAGGCATGAACACTGAAGCTTTCTTT
NA	TRBV4-3	few	TRBJ2-7	CASSQVGGTYEQYF	TGCGCCAGCAGCCAAGTGGGGGGAACCTACGAGCAGTACTTC
NA	TRBV30	NA	TRBJ1-2	CAWNFDSYGYTF	TGTGCCTGGAACTTTGACAGCTATGGCTACACCTTC
NA	TRBV7-9	NA	TRBJ2-1	CASSLSAASYNEQFF	TGTGCCAGCAGCTTAAGCGCCGCCTCCTACAATGAGCAGTTCTTC
NA	TRBV4-3	NA	TRBJ2-5	CASSAQGGETQYF	TGCGCCAGCAGCGCCCAGGGTGGAGAGACCCAGTACTTC
TRBD1	TRBV30	NA	TRBJ1-2	CAQDRVGGYTF	TGTGCCCAAGACAGGGTAGGAGGCTACACCTTC
NA	TRBV18	NA	TRBJ2-7	CASSPGTLSYEQYF	TGTGCCAGCTCACCGGGGACACTTTCCTACGAGCAGTACTTC
NA	TRBV5-1	NA	TRBJ2-4	CASSLEGHTALAKNIQYF	TGCGCCAGCAGCTTAGAAGGACACACAGCCCTAGCCAAAAACATTCAGTACTTC
TRBD1	TRBV7-2	once	TRBJ1-4	CASSPRARGTNEKLFF	TGTGCCAGCAGCCCCCGGGCCAGGGGGACTAATGAAAAACTGTTTTTT
NA	TRBV7-8	NA	TRBJ1-5	CASNLDSNQPQHF	TGTGCCAGCAACTTAGACAGTAATCAGCCCCAGCATTTT
NA	TRBV14	NA	TRBJ1-1	CASSQAAGFNTEAFF	TGTGCCAGCAGCCAAGCGGCAGGGTTTAACACTGAAGCTTTCTTT
NA	TRBV6-6	NA	TRBJ1-4	CASRSKGLTNEKLFF	TGTGCCAGCAGGAGCAAGGGGCTGACTAATGAAAAACTGTTTTTT
NA	TRBV6-4	NA	TRBJ2-7	CASSDSALAQGGSYEQYF	TGTGCCAGCAGTGACTCTGCACTAGCTCAGGGGGGCTCCTACGAGCAGTACTTC
NA	TRBV11-3	NA	TRBJ1-5	CASSLDLSGGCSNQPQHF	TGTGCCAGCAGCTTAGATCTTTCGGGGGGGTGTAGCAATCAGCCCCAGCATTTT
TRBD1	TRBV9	NA	TRBJ1-2	CATSGQGAGYTF	TGTGCCACCTCAGGACAGGGGGCTGGCTACACCTTC
NA	TRBV6-5	once	TRBJ1-3	CASSLGGLGNTIYF	TGTGCCAGCAGTCTGGGGGGGCTTGGAAACACCATATATTTT
TRBD1	TRBV30	NA	TRBJ2-3	CAWSPLTGTGTQYF	TGTGCCTGGAGTCCCCTGACAGGGACGGGTACGCAGTATTTT
TRBD2	TRBV7-9	NA	TRBJ2-3	CASSPYSGRSPDTQYF	TGTGCCAGCAGCCCCTATAGCGGGAGATCCCCAGATACGCAGTATTTT
TRBD1	TRBV19	once	TRBJ1-5	CASSVQGAGYQPQHF	TGTGCCAGTAGTGTGCAGGGGGCGGGGTATCAGCCCCAGCATTTT
TRBD2	TRBV4-3	NA	TRBJ2-3	CASSRLAGLGADTQYF	TGCGCCAGCAGCCGGCTAGCGGGCCTGGGGGCAGATACGCAGTATTTT